The clone carrying this T cell receptor beta chain was observed many times. The antigen is unknown. The record originates from a study of identical twins. CDR1 is SGHDN and CDR2 is FVKESK in the germline V gene. CDR3 length: 14 amino acids. Trimming took off 5 bases at V and 4 bases at J, with 14 bases between the two ends. TCRdb called the 5' RACE reads again in MiXCR, with one record for every CDR3 protein. There are about 900,000 distinct CDR3 sequences in the sample; 12% occur only once, and 1.5% to 2% lies in the top ten. Study-level points and caveats: Conclusions were drawn cross-sectionally by statistical analysis, without following the same donors.

This same sample was also taken into another study, of yellow fever vaccine responses in identical twins.

The receptor's source is a woman aged 18-29 years in good health. The sample consisted of PBMCs. The chain carries TRBV14 and TRBJ1-1, with D unclear. CDR3 nucleotide sequence: TGTGCCAGCAGCTCATCGACTTCAATCACTGAAGCTTTCTTT. It specifies CASSSSTSITEAFF.